The sequence of this TCR beta chain was determined in a study of vaccination and CD4 T cells after COVID-19. Across the study: The post-COVID samples were taken a median about 15 weeks after diagnosis, anywhere from 35 to 161. Post-vaccine sampling followed dose two by a median roughly 70 days (range 14 to 241). A few convalescent patients underwent sampling at day 14 and then at days 161 to 241 post-vaccination, the study reports.

Whole-study findings and limits: Looking at convalescent patients, 304 of their 307 vaccine-specific clones were spike mono-reactive.

Time point indicated: late sampling 161 to 241 days after vaccination in three convalescent patients. Per germline, CDR1 MNHNS and CDR2 SASEGT. Trimming left V 4 bases short and J 6 bases short, with 19 bases between. This CDR3 comprises 15 residues. Each CDR3 protein is one row after TCRdb ran MiXCR on the PCR reads. The sample lists 25,000 to 35,000 distinct CDR3 sequences, roughly 45% occurring once. This clonotype has a handful of counts. Its matching antigen is unknown. The chain uses TRBV6-1 and TRBJ2-7, with a possible D match to TRBD1 (5 bases). Material: CD4+ T cells from blood, obtained about 7 months after SARS-CoV-2 vaccination. The sequence derives from a human donor who had recovered from COVID-19. CDR3 protein: CASSAPAGRPLEQYF. In DNA, the CDR3 is TGTGCCAGCAGTGCCCCGGCAGGGCGGCCCCTCGAGCAGTACTTC.